What follows are 32 T cell receptor beta chains derived from one specimen sequenced in a study of Ad26.COV2.S vaccination and SARS-CoV-2 variants. Libraries were prepared by immunoSEQ multiplex PCR; TCRdb keeps only in-frame clonotypes and omits some of them. The table records 300,000 to 400,000 clones, approximately 90% of them present only once. Noted treatment: roughly 19 received Ad26.COV2.S at low or high dose, single or two shots; about 5 received placebo; per-sample allocation not given. It was on day 63 after the first vaccine or placebo injection that samples were taken. Sequenced here: peripheral blood, sampled in a trial of Ad26.COV2.S vaccine versus placebo. These receptor sequences come from a person aged 18-65 years who received the Ad26.COV2.S COVID-19 vaccine or a placebo.

The V call is TRBV19, the J call TRBJ1-1; tentative D call: TRBD1 (5 bases). This CDR3 comprises 16 residues. V lost 3 bases to trimming and J lost 0 bases, with 14 bases between them. Germline loops: CDR1 LNHDA, CDR2 SQIVND (reference sequence). The CDR3 protein is CASSISRGHMNTEAFF. The CDR3 region has the DNA TGTGCCAGTAGTATCAGTAGGGGCCATATGAACACTGAAGCTTTCTTT.

The chain recombines TRBV6-1 with TRBJ1-3; 7 bases are a match to TRBD1. Germline trimming cut 3 bases from V and 2 bases from J; bases unmatched to any gene: 1. This CDR3 region has 14 residues. Looked up from germline, CDR1 is MNHNS and CDR2 is SASEGT. In DNA, the CDR3 is TGTGCCAGCAGTGACAGGGGGACTGGAAACACCATATATTTT. It is translated as CASSDRGTGNTIYF.

The chain links TRBV29-1 to TRBJ2-2, with 10 bases matching TRBD1. The CDR3 covers 15 residues. CDR1 is SQVTM, CDR2 ANQGSEA, per germline. V trimming: 7 bases; J trimming: 3 bases; junction bases outside the gene matches: 8. CDR3 residues: CSAFEDRGYTGELFF. The CDR3 DNA reads as TGCAGCGCCTTTGAGGACAGGGGGTACACCGGGGAGCTGTTTTTT.

The chain recombines TRBV9 with TRBJ2-1; TRBD1 is a possible D gene (6 bases). The CDR3 is 15 amino acids. The germline V gene has CDR1 SGDLS and CDR2 YYNGEE. V gave up 3 bases and J gave up 2 bases, with 12 bases separating them. The CDR3 nucleotides read TGTGCCAGCAGCGACTCGGGACAAACCTACAATGAGCAGTTCTTC. This gives the protein CASSDSGQTYNEQFF.

J is TRBJ2-1 and V is TRBV27; TRBD1 agrees at 7 bases. This CDR3 has 16 amino acids. The germline V gene encodes CDR1 MNHEY and CDR2 SMNVEV (reference sequence). V lost 6 bases, J lost 1 base, and 9 bases stayed unmatched. CDR3 coding DNA: TGTGCCAGCAGGGCCCGACAGGGAATGTCCTACAATGAGCAGTTCTTC. Protein: CASRARQGMSYNEQFF.

DNA of the CDR3: TGTGCCAGCAGCCCTGGACTAGCGAGCCCCTACGAGCAGTACTTC. Protein product: CASSPGLASPYEQYF. The J gene is TRBJ2-7, the V gene TRBV3-1 (or the pseudogene TRBV3-2), with 9 bases lining up with TRBD2. The germline CDR1 and CDR2 sequences are LGHDT and YNNKEL (reference sequence). V was pared by 4 bases and J by 2 bases, with 6 bases of the junction left unmatched. The CDR3 has 15 amino acids.

The V gene is TRBV5-1, the J gene TRBJ2-2; D is tentatively TRBD1 or TRBD2 (5 bases each). Between the trimmed V and J ends, which lost 4 bases and 3 bases, there was a span of 19 bases. This CDR3 spans 17 amino acids. Germline V gene data show CDR1 as SGHRS and CDR2 as YFSETQ. The CDR3 region is CASSKTQEVEYTGELFF. The CDR3 region has the DNA TGCGCCAGCAGCAAGACACAGGAGGTTGAGTACACCGGGGAGCTGTTTTTT.

This chain uses TRBV5-6 with TRBJ2-1; D is unclear. The length of the CDR3 is 16 residues. Trimming left V 2 bases short and J 3 bases short, with 15 bases between. Germline CDR1 SGHDT, CDR2 YYEEEE. The CDR3 DNA sequence: TGTGCCAGCAGCTTTTATAAGGGAATGGACTACAATGAGCAGTTCTTC. It encodes CASSFYKGMDYNEQFF.

This chain joins TRBV4-1 and TRBJ2-6; 8 bases match TRBD1. The V gene's germline CDR1 is MGHRA and CDR2 YSYEKL. Trimming removed 4 bases from V and 1 base from J; junction bases left unmatched: 12. The CDR3 covers 19 residues. The CDR3: CASSPLPPGGLSGANVLTF. The CDR3 DNA is TGCGCCAGCAGCCCATTACCCCCAGGGGGCCTGTCTGGGGCCAACGTCCTGACTTTC.

The V call is TRBV9, the J call TRBJ2-5; 8 bases fit TRBD1. The CDR3 has 18 residues. The germline V gene has CDR1 SGDLS and CDR2 YYNGEE. Trimming took 3 bases from V and 5 from J; bases not matched to a gene: 18. The CDR3 region is CASSGTGSGLLGRETQYF. Here the CDR3 DNA reads TGTGCCAGCAGCGGGACAGGGTCGGGACTCCTGGGTCGGGAGACCCAGTACTTC.

This chain uses TRBV9 with TRBJ1-3, with TRBD1 as a possible D gene (5 bases). The CDR3 totals 16 residues. CDR1 SGDLS and CDR2 YYNGEE come from the germline V gene. V lost 0 bases to trimming and J lost 5 bases, with 15 bases between them. The CDR3 DNA sequence: TGTGCCAGCAGCGTAGTCCCCCATGACAGTAGAAACACCATATATTTT. This codes for CASSVVPHDSRNTIYF.

V and J are TRBV5-1 and TRBJ1-2; D is unresolved. The germline V gene encodes CDR1 SGHRS and CDR2 YFSETQ. Trimming took 0 bases from V and 2 from J, leaving 11 bases between them. This CDR3 comprises 15 residues. The CDR3 coding sequence is TGCGCCAGCAGCTTGGATGTACAGCCGAACTATGGCTACACCTTC. Translating it yields CASSLDVQPNYGYTF.

This clone was seen only once. The V gene is TRBV7-9, the J gene TRBJ1-1, with D maybe TRBD1 (5 bases). Germline CDR1 and CDR2: SEHNR and FQNEAQ (reference sequence). The V gene lost 1 base and the J gene lost 1 base, with 7 bases spanning the gap. CDR3 length equals 14 residues. The CDR3 region is CASSLVQGNTEAFF. DNA of the CDR3: TGTGCCAGCAGCTTAGTCCAGGGGAACACTGAAGCTTTCTTT. Full variable domain (rest looked up from reference TRBV7-9 and TRBJ1-1): DTGVSQNPRHKITKRGQNVTFRCDPISEHNRLYWYRQTLGQGPEFLTYFQNEAQLEKSRLLSDRFSAERPKGSFSTLEIQRTEQGDSAMYLCASSLVQGNTEAFFGQGTRLTVV.

This clone was observed once. The V gene is TRBV27, the J gene TRBJ1-4; 7 bases are shared with TRBD1. The CDR3 spans 14 residues. V lost 4 bases, J lost 4 bases, and 3 bases stayed unmatched. Germline CDR1 is MNHEY and CDR2 is SMNVEV (reference sequence). The CDR3 DNA is TGTGCCAGCAGTTCGACAGGGAATAATGAAAAACTGTTTTTT. It is translated as CASSSTGNNEKLFF.

V is TRBV14 and J is TRBJ2-1; D may be TRBD1 or TRBD2 (5 bases each). Deletions cut 0 bases from V and 8 bases from J, with 29 bases between. Germline V gene sequence: CDR1 SGHDN, CDR2 FVKESK. This CDR3 region has 20 residues. CDR3 nucleotide sequence: TGTGCCAGCAGCCAAGATCTGGGCAGGGTGTCCGACTACTCGATGGATGAGCAGTTCTTC. Protein sequence: CASSQDLGRVSDYSMDEQFF. Full variable domain (missing parts from reference TRBV14 and TRBJ2-1): EAGVTQFPSHSVIEKGQTVTLRCDPISGHDNLYWYRRVMGKEIKFLLHFVKESKQDESGMPNNRFLAERTGGTYSTLKVQPAELEDSGVYFCASSQDLGRVSDYSMDEQFFGPGTRLTVL.

This clone came up once. J is TRBJ1-2 and V is TRBV6-5; 8 nucleotides agree with TRBD1. CDR3 length: 12 residues. CDR1 and CDR2 (germline): MNHEY, SVGAGI. Trimming cost V 7 bases and J 8 bases; bases outside gene matches: 6. The CDR3 sequence: CASTLTGVGYTF. The CDR3 bases are TGTGCCAGCACCTTGACAGGGGTAGGCTACACCTTC.

V gene TRBV6-5 combines with J gene TRBJ1-3, with a tentative D call TRBD1 (5 bases). Germline CDR1 reads MNHEY; CDR2 reads SVGAGI. Trimming took off 2 bases at V and 2 bases at J, with 10 bases between the two ends. The CDR3 has 15 residues. CDR3 bases: TGTGCCAGCAGTTACGGTACCAGGGCTGGAAACACCATATATTTT. Its protein is CASSYGTRAGNTIYF.

The DNA of the CDR3 is TGCGCCAGCAGGCCCTCGACGGCCAGCTCCTACAATGAGCAGTTCTTC. Its protein product is CASRPSTASSYNEQFF. The chain links TRBV5-1 to TRBJ2-1; no reliable D call. V was shortened by 5 bases and J by 0 bases, with 15 bases between the two germline ends. Germline lookup yields CDR1 SGHRS and CDR2 YFSETQ. The CDR3 is 16 amino acids. The full variable domain, rest sourced from reference TRBV5-1 and TRBJ2-1, is KAGVTQTPRYLIKTRGQQVTLSCSPISGHRSVSWYQQTPGQGLQFLFEYFSETQRNKGNFPGRFSGRQFSNSRSEMNVSTLELGDSALYLCASRPSTASSYNEQFFGPGTRLTVL.

The chain employs TRBV5-1 and TRBJ1-6; no clear D. V dropped 2 bases and J dropped 6 bases, with 12 bases sitting between them. From germline, CDR1 is SGHRS and CDR2 YFSETQ. The CDR3 length is 15 residues. CDR3 bases: TGCGCCAGCAGCTTTGGCCAGACAACTAATTCACCCCTCCACTTT. Translating gives CASSFGQTTNSPLHF.

The chain links TRBV24-1 to TRBJ2-2, with D perhaps assigned TRBD1 or TRBD2 (6 bases each). There are 17 residues in the CDR3. Trimming left V 9 bases short and J 3 bases short, with 22 bases between. Germline-derived CDR1 and CDR2 are KGHDR and SFDVKD. In nucleotides, the CDR3 is TGTGCCACCGCCGCCACGGGGGAAGGGGGATACACCGGGGAGCTGTTTTTT. This gives the protein CATAATGEGGYTGELFF.

The chain has TRBV6-2 or TRBV6-3 and TRBJ2-1, with D perhaps TRBD2 (5 bases). Germline CDR1 and CDR2: MNHEY and SVGEGT. The CDR3 totals 19 residues. V lost 0 bases, J lost 6 bases, and 24 bases lay in between. CDR3 loop: CASSYSLSWGETLSNEQFF. The CDR3 nucleotides read TGTGCCAGCAGTTACTCATTGAGTTGGGGAGAGACCCTAAGCAATGAGCAGTTCTTC.

The chain recombines TRBV2 with TRBJ2-7; no reliable D call. Germline V lookup: CDR1 SNHLY, CDR2 FYNNEI. The CDR3 spans 11 residues. V lost 5 bases and J lost 5, with 7 bases in between. The CDR3 spells CASSSTDEQYF. For the CDR3, the DNA is TGTGCCAGCAGTAGTACGGACGAGCAGTACTTC.

The genes are TRBV7-6 and TRBJ2-5; 8 bases are shared with TRBD2. CDR1 and CDR2 (germline): SGHVS, FNYEAQ. V shed 5 bases and J 5 bases; nucleotides not matched to a gene: 22. The CDR3 runs 19 residues. In DNA form, the CDR3 reads TGTGCCAGCAGCCGGGGGGCCGGGGGGGGTACAAGGCCGAGGGAGACCCAGTACTTC. Protein product: CASSRGAGGGTRPRETQYF.

The genes are TRBV7-2 and TRBJ2-5; D call uncertain. Trimming removed 1 base at V and 5 bases at J, with 11 bases between. The CDR3 has 14 residues. Germline assignment: CDR1 SGHTA and CDR2 FQGNSA. CDR3 DNA sequence: TGTGCCAGCAGCTTAGGGCTCTACTTGGAGACCCAGTACTTC. Its protein product is CASSLGLYLETQYF.

The CDR3 is CASSIRDRAETQYF. The CDR3 DNA reads TGTGCCAGTAGTATCCGGGACAGGGCAGAGACCCAGTACTTC. The chain is built from TRBV19 and TRBJ2-5; 9 positions agree with TRBD1. Germline CDR1 is LNHDA and CDR2 is SQIVND (reference sequence). This CDR3 region has 14 residues. V shed 3 bases, J shed 4 bases, and the junction held 3 bases outside the gene matches.

The CDR3 sequence: CASRHPGANYGYTF. Written as DNA, the CDR3 is TGTGCCAGTAGGCACCCGGGAGCTAACTATGGCTACACCTTC. The chain combines TRBV19 with TRBJ1-2; D remains ambiguous. Trimming took off 6 bases at V and 0 bases at J, with 11 bases between the two ends. The CDR3 totals 14 residues. Germline CDR1 LNHDA, CDR2 SQIVND (reference sequence).

V gene TRBV25-1 combines with J gene TRBJ1-1, with no clear D. This CDR3 region has 14 residues. Germline V gene data show CDR1 as MGHDK and CDR2 as SYGVNS. The V end lost 5 bases, the J end lost 1 base, and 11 bases lay between the germline ends. CDR3 residues: CASSPRRRNTEAFF. CDR3 bases: TGTGCCAGCAGTCCAAGGCGGAGGAACACTGAAGCTTTCTTT.

The J gene is TRBJ1-5, the V gene TRBV3-1 (or the pseudogene TRBV3-2); D possibly corresponds to TRBD1 (6 bases). Trimming left V 4 bases short and J 4 bases short, with 14 bases between. Germline lookup yields CDR1 LGHDT and CDR2 YNNKEL (reference sequence). The CDR3 length is 15 residues. The DNA for the CDR3 is TGTGCCAGCAGCCGAGAGGGGGGAGCTAATCAGCCCCAGCATTTT. As protein: CASSREGGANQPQHF.

The chain has TRBV28 and TRBJ2-1; D unclear. This CDR3 contains 13 residues. In germline, CDR1 is MDHEN, CDR2 SYDVKM. V lost 5 bases and J 6 bases, leaving 11 bases between the germline ends. The CDR3 DNA is TGTGCCAGCAGTCACCCCACGGTCAATGAGCAGTTCTTC. It specifies CASSHPTVNEQFF.

The chain recombines TRBV2 with TRBJ1-5, with TRBD1 identical over 8 bases. Germline loops: CDR1 SNHLY, CDR2 FYNNEI. This CDR3 contains 14 residues. Trimming removed 6 bases from V and 1 base from J; junction bases left unmatched: 2. The CDR3 nucleotides read TGTGCCAGCAGGGGACAGGTCAGCAATCAGCCCCAGCATTTT. Amino acid sequence: CASRGQVSNQPQHF.

Here the CDR3 DNA reads TGTGCCAGCAGCCAAGATGTAAATGGGGAGGACACTGAAGCTTTCTTT. As protein: CASSQDVNGEDTEAFF. The chain joins TRBV4-2 to TRBJ1-1, with no clear D. This CDR3 region has 16 residues. Trimming shortened V by 0 bases and J by 3 bases, and 14 bases separated the two germline ends. Per germline, CDR1 LGHNA and CDR2 YNFKEQ.

Written as DNA, the CDR3 is TGTGCCAGCAGTTTCGGGACAGGGGGCTCTATCGGGACCCTCCACTTT. Amino acids: CASSFGTGGSIGTLHF. The chain employs TRBV5-6 and TRBJ1-6; 12 bases are a match to TRBD1. V was pared by 5 bases and J by 14 bases, with 14 bases of the junction left unmatched. Germline CDR1 is SGHDT and CDR2 is YYEEEE. This CDR3 contains 16 residues.